This entry lists 4 T cell receptor beta chains sequenced from one sample in a study of blood T cell repertoires in COVID-19. Clones were sequenced by immunoSEQ multiplex PCR, and TCRdb holds only the in-frame ones, with some missing. The profile shows roughly 260,000 clones, about nine tenths of them singletons. The specimen sequenced was peripheral blood. The origin of the receptors is a woman aged 25 to 39 with COVID-19, enrolled during active disease.

This chain uses TRBV20-1 with TRBJ2-2; D is perhaps TRBD2 (6 bases). From germline, CDR1 is DFQATT and CDR2 SNEGSKA (reference sequence). V was pared by 6 bases and J by 8 bases, with 10 bases between. This CDR3 is built from 11 residues. CDR3 residues: CSARAGGELFF. The DNA of the CDR3 is TGCAGTGCCAGGGCGGGAGGGGAGCTGTTTTTT.

The genes are TRBV4-1 and TRBJ1-6; D possibly corresponds to TRBD1 (6 bases). Trimming removed 1 base at V and 7 bases at J, with 8 bases between. This CDR3 spans 14 amino acids. Germline loops: CDR1 MGHRA, CDR2 YSYEKL. This CDR3 is CASSQVDSNSPLHF. Here the CDR3 DNA reads TGCGCCAGCAGCCAAGTGGACAGCAATTCACCCCTCCACTTT.

This CDR3 is CASTPITGLRNTEAFF. In DNA form, the CDR3 reads TGTGCCAGCACCCCAATTACAGGGCTCCGGAACACTGAAGCTTTCTTT. The V call is TRBV28, the J call TRBJ1-1, with D perhaps matching TRBD1 (6 bases). V lost 7 bases to trimming and J lost 1 base, with 19 bases between them. CDR3 length: 16 residues. Germline V gene data show CDR1 as MDHEN and CDR2 as SYDVKM.

The chain has TRBV24-1 and TRBJ2-5; the match to TRBD2 covers 10 bases. The J segment lost 2 bases and the V segment lost 2 bases, leaving 4 bases of the junction unmatched. This CDR3 is 16 amino acids long. Per the germline V gene, CDR1 is KGHDR and CDR2 is SFDVKD. CDR3 residues: CATSDSGTSEQETQYF. The CDR3 DNA reads TGTGCCACCAGTGATTCCGGGACTAGCGAACAAGAGACCCAGTACTTC.